A single sample gave rise to the 6 T cell receptor beta chains below, sequenced in a study of cytomegalovirus exposure and HLA in healthy donors. The PCR had 60 Vbeta and 13 Jbeta primers. Sequencing was performed with immunoSEQ multiplex PCR; in TCRdb, only in-frame clones are kept and a portion is missing. There are approximately 170,000 clones in the sample; 65% to 85% occur only once, and 1.3% lies in the top ten. Input material: PBMCs. The source is a man aged 50-59 years in good health and CMV-seropositive.

The chain is built from TRBV28 and TRBJ2-3, with a tentative D call TRBD2 (7 bases). V lost 4 bases to trimming and J lost 9 bases, with 20 bases between them. There are 15 residues in the CDR3. Germline CDR1 is MDHEN and CDR2 is SYDVKM. CDR3 bases: TGTGCCAGCAGTTCCCCCCGGGGGGCCAGCCACACGCAGTATTTT. Its translation is CASSSPRGASHTQYF.

V gene TRBV2 combines with J gene TRBJ1-2; D is possibly TRBD1 (5 bases). This CDR3 is built from 14 residues. The V and J ends lost 4 bases and 1 base respectively, with 10 bases between them. The germline V gene has CDR1 SNHLY and CDR2 FYNNEI. CDR3 nucleotides: TGTGCCAGCAGTGGACAGTACCATAACTATGGCTACACCTTC. Encoded protein: CASSGQYHNYGYTF.

This sequence joins TRBV27 and TRBJ1-2, with 9 positions matching TRBD1. The CDR3 has 14 residues. Germline V gene lookup returns CDR1 MNHEY and CDR2 SMNVEV (reference sequence). The junction had 4 bases not matched to a gene; V was cut back by 0 bases and J by 8 bases. CDR3 sequence reads: CASSLSRTGVGYTF. The CDR3, as DNA: TGTGCCAGCAGTTTATCCCGGACAGGGGTCGGCTACACCTTC.

The chain couples TRBV5-1 to TRBJ2-3, with 9 positions matching TRBD1. This CDR3 spans 15 amino acids. The germline gives CDR1 SGHRS, CDR2 YFSETQ. Trimming at V came to 4 bases and at J to 2 bases, leaving 5 bases not matched to a gene. The CDR3 coding sequence is TGCGCCAGCAGCCGAGGGACAGGGAACACAGATACGCAGTATTTT. Its translation is CASSRGTGNTDTQYF.

V and J are TRBV6-6 and TRBJ2-5; 8 nucleotides agree with TRBD2. In germline, CDR1 is MNHNY, CDR2 SVGAGI (reference sequence). After removal of 7 bases from V and 0 bases from J, the junction contained 10 bases not matched to a gene. The CDR3 length is 16 residues. The CDR3 nucleotides are TGTGCCAGCACCCGGGGGGGCGGGGTGTACCAAGAGACCCAGTACTTC. The encoded protein is CASTRGGGVYQETQYF.

The V gene is TRBV5-1, the J gene TRBJ2-2, with 12 positions matching TRBD2. The V gene's germline CDR1 is SGHRS and CDR2 YFSETQ. CDR3 length: 14 residues. V lost 2 bases, J lost 7 bases, and 0 bases stayed unmatched. For the CDR3, the DNA is TGCGCCAGCAGCTTACTAGCGGGAGGCGGGGAGCTGTTTTTT. Residues: CASSLLAGGGELFF.